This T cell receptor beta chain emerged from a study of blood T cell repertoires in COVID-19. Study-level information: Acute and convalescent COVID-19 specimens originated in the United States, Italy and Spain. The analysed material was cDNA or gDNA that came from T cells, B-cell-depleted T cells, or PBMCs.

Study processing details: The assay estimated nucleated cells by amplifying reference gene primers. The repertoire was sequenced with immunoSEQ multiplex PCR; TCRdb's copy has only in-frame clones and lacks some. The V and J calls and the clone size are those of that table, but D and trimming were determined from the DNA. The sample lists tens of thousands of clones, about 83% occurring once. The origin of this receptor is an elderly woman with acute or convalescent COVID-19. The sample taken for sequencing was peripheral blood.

The CDR3 loop is CASSLEGSEKLFF. The CDR3 nucleotides read TGTGCCAGCAGCTTAGAGGGGAGTGAAAAACTGTTTTTT. The chain has TRBV11-2 and TRBJ1-4; D is undetermined. The CDR3 contains 13 residues. The germline V gene encodes CDR1 SGHAT and CDR2 FQNNGV. V was pared by 0 bases and J by 7 bases, with 6 bases between.